The text below deals with one T cell receptor (beta chain). Profiling relied on immunoSEQ multiplex PCR, and the TCRdb table lists in-frame clones only, not all of them. In the table there are 550,000 to 800,000 clones, approximately 83% of which are singletons. CDR1 is SGHKS, CDR2 YYEKEE, per germline (reference sequence). The CDR3 extends over 11 amino acids. V was pared by 4 bases and J by 5 bases, with 3 bases between. This sample is part of a study of shared T cell receptors in the human thymus. These sequences were also reported in another study, on human thymus T cells. That source notes: Obtained as resections during corrective heart surgery, the thymus tissue was then studied.

The sample was thymocytes. This chain joins TRBV5-5 and TRBJ1-4; no definite D call. The source is a girl under three years old with a congenital heart defect. The DNA for the CDR3 is TGTGCCAGCAGCCAAAATGAAAAACTGTTTTTT. Residues: CASSQNEKLFF.